A selection of T cell receptor beta chains follows, all from one sample in a study of graft-versus-host responses after intestinal transplantation. Their specific antigens are unknown. Sequenced by immunoSEQ multiplex PCR; TCRdb stores in-frame clones only, minus some. The sample shows 73,000 or so clones, 90% of them seen only once. Sequenced material: unstimulated CD8+ T cells sorted from spleen or lymph node cells, taken before transplant. All receptors come from a human donor who was the organ donor for an intestinal transplant. Both conserved end residues are part of each CDR3. A D gene is named only where the DNA matches it firmly. Expanded clones are given a class, and other clones once, few, many or no size at all.

TRBD2 . TRBJ2-1 TRBV6-4 CASSEEGTSLNEQFF TGTGCCAGCAGTGAGGAAGGGACTAGCCTCAATGAGCAGTTCTTC
TRBD2 . TRBJ2-1 TRBV5-5 CASSLDLAGGYNEQFF TGTGCCAGCAGCTTGGACCTAGCGGGGGGCTACAATGAGCAGTTCTTC
TRBD1 . TRBJ2-3 TRBV6-5 CASSYGGTGSDTQYF TGTGCCAGCAGTTACGGGGGGACAGGGTCAGATACGCAGTATTTT
TRBD2 once TRBJ2-1 TRBV7-9 CASSTLAGGGDEQFF TGTGCCAGCAGCACACTAGCGGGGGGCGGCGATGAGCAGTTCTTC
. . TRBJ1-1 TRBV6-6 CASSSGGGYTEAFF TGTGCCAGCAGTTCGGGGGGCGGGTACACTGAAGCTTTCTTT
. few TRBJ1-5 TRBV7-9 CASSVGHNQPQHF TGTGCCAGCAGCGTGGGACATAATCAGCCCCAGCATTTT
. once TRBJ1-2 TRBV10-2 CASSPGGIDGYTF TGCGCCAGCAGTCCGGGGGGGATAGATGGCTACACCTTC
. once TRBJ1-2 TRBV4-1 CASSQEQASFNYGYTF TGCGCCAGCAGCCAGGAACAGGCTTCCTTTAACTATGGCTACACCTTC
TRBD1 . TRBJ1-6 TRBV30 CAWSVDSPHRGPSNSPLHF TGTGCCTGGAGTGTAGACTCGCCCCACAGGGGGCCTAGTAATTCACCCCTCCACTTT
TRBD2 . TRBJ2-5 TRBV6-1 CASSEASSGGVAQYF TGTGCCAGCAGTGAAGCATCTAGCGGGGGGGTGGCCCAGTACTTC